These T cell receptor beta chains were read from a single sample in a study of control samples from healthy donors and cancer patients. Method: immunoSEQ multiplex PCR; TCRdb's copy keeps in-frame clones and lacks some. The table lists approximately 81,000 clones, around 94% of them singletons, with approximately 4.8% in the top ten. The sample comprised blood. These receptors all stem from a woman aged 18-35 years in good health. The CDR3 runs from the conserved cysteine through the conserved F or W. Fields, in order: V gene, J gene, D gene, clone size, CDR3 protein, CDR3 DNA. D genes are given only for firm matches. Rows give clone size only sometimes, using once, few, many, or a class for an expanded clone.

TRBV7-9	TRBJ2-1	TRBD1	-	CASSYRQGEYNEQFF	TGTGCCAGCAGTTATCGACAGGGGGAATACAATGAGCAGTTCTTC
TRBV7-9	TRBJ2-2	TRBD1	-	CASSTISGTGNTGELFF	TGTGCCAGCAGCACCATTTCCGGGACAGGGAACACCGGGGAGCTGTTTTTT
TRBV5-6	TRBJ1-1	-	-	CASSSGQTRLLNTEAFF	TGTGCCAGCAGCTCCGGACAGACACGTTTGTTGAACACTGAAGCTTTCTTT
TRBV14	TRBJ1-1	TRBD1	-	CASSTERLGTGVTEAFF	TGTGCCAGCAGCACTGAAAGGCTAGGGACAGGGGTGACTGAAGCTTTCTTT
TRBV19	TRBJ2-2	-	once	CASSLLQGANTGELFF	TGTGCCAGTAGCCTATTACAGGGTGCGAACACCGGGGAGCTGTTTTTT
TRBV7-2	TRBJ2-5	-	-	CASSNRLVEETQYF	TGTGCCAGCAGCAACCGACTAGTCGAAGAGACCCAGTACTTC
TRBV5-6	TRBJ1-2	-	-	CASSYLFGGDGGYTF	TGTGCCAGCAGCTACCTCTTTGGGGGGGACGGAGGCTACACCTTC
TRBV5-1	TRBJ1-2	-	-	CASSSQGEFYGYTF	TGCGCCAGCAGCTCACAGGGTGAATTCTATGGCTACACCTTC
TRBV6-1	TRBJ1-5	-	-	CASSEALGPGQPQHF	TGTGCCAGCAGTGAAGCGCTGGGTCCAGGGCAGCCCCAGCATTTT
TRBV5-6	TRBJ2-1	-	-	CASSFRTSGYYNEQFF	TGTGCCAGCAGCTTCAGGACCAGCGGATATTACAATGAGCAGTTCTTC
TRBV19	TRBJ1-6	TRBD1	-	CASSMTGKGESPLHF	TGTGCCAGTAGTATGACAGGGAAAGGGGAATCACCCCTCCACTTT
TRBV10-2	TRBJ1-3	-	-	CASSEGDTIYF	TGTGCCAGCAGTGAGGGGGACACCATATATTTT
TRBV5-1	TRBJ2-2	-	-	CASSLLPTGELFF	TGCGCCAGCAGCTTGCTGCCTACCGGGGAGCTGTTTTTT
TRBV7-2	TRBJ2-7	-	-	CASSLGPGVFLSEQYF	TGTGCCAGCAGCTTAGGGCCCGGGGTTTTCCTGTCCGAGCAGTACTTC
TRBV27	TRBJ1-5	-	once	CASSFQINQPQHF	TGTGCCAGCAGTTTTCAGATTAATCAGCCCCAGCATTTT
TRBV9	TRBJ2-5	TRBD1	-	CASTRQGAPQETQYF	TGTGCCAGCACGCGACAGGGGGCCCCCCAAGAGACCCAGTACTTC
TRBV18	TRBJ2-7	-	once	CASSPPQTSYEQYF	TGTGCCAGCTCACCCCCGCAGACCTCCTACGAGCAGTACTTC
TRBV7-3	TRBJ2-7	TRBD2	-	CASSPSGRGEQYF	TGTGCCAGCTCGCCTAGCGGGAGAGGCGAGCAGTACTTC
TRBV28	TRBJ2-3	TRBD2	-	CASRPASGYTDTQYF	TGTGCCAGCAGGCCGGCTAGCGGGTATACAGATACGCAGTATTTT
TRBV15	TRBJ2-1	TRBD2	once	CATSTGGLAEQFF	TGTGCCACCAGTACAGGGGGACTAGCGGAGCAGTTCTTC
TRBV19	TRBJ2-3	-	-	CASTSSGVVTDTQYF	TGTGCCAGTACTTCGTCGGGAGTGGTGACAGATACGCAGTATTTT
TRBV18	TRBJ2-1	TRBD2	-	CASSPPPSGRHEQFF	TGTGCCAGCTCCCCCCCGCCTAGCGGGAGACATGAGCAGTTCTTC
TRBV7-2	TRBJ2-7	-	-	CASSLGPTLQVEQYF	TGTGCCAGCAGCTTAGGCCCGACCCTACAAGTCGAGCAGTACTTC
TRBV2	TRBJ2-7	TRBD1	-	CASIPHPDRAPMQYF	TGTGCCAGCATACCCCACCCGGACAGGGCCCCAATGCAGTACTTC
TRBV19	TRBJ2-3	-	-	CAARLVSTDTQYF	TGTGCCGCTAGGTTGGTAAGCACAGATACGCAGTATTTT
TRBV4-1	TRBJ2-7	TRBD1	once	CASSQGSGTGLGSYEQYF	TGCGCCAGCAGCCAAGGTTCCGGGACAGGGCTCGGTTCCTACGAGCAGTACTTC
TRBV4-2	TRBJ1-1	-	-	CASSQESNRLNTEAFF	TGTGCCAGCAGCCAAGAGTCCAACCGTTTGAACACTGAAGCTTTCTTT
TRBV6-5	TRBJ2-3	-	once	CASSSAYTDTQYF	TGTGCCAGCAGTTCCGCCTACACAGATACGCAGTATTTT
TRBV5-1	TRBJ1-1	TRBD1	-	CASSAGTGDTEAFF	TGCGCCAGCAGCGCCGGGACAGGAGACACTGAAGCTTTCTTT
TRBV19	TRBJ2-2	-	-	CASSMSPNTGELFF	TGTGCCAGTAGTATGTCCCCCAACACCGGGGAGCTGTTTTTT
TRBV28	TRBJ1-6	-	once	CASSLSGWRNSPLHF	TGTGCCAGCAGTTTATCCGGCTGGCGGAATTCACCCCTCCACTTT
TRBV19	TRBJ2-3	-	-	CASSTTVLTDTQYF	TGTGCCAGTAGTACTACAGTACTCACAGATACGCAGTATTTT
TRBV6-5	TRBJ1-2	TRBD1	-	CASSEMTGYGYTF	TGTGCCAGCAGCGAGATGACAGGGTATGGCTACACCTTC
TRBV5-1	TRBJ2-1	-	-	CASSPGLINEQFF	TGCGCCAGCAGCCCGGGACTGATCAATGAGCAGTTCTTC
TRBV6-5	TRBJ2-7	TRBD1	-	CASMGTGVLSYEQYF	TGTGCCAGCATGGGGACAGGGGTCCTCTCCTACGAGCAGTACTTC
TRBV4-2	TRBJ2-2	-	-	CASSPDNTAGAGELFF	TGTGCCAGCAGCCCAGACAATACAGCCGGGGCCGGGGAGCTGTTTTTT
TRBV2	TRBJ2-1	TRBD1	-	CASSGSRGREQFF	TGTGCCAGCAGTGGCTCGAGGGGGCGTGAGCAGTTCTTC
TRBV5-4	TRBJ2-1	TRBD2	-	CASSDGTSGSYEQFF	TGTGCCAGCAGCGACGGGACTAGCGGGAGCTATGAGCAGTTCTTC
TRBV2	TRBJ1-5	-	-	CASSEAYAVGRQPQHF	TGTGCCAGCAGTGAAGCCTACGCGGTAGGAAGACAGCCCCAGCATTTT
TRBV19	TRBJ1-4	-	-	CASSILSTDFATNEKLFF	TGTGCCAGTAGTATCTTGTCGACAGATTTCGCAACTAATGAAAAACTGTTTTTT
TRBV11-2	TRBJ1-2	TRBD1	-	CASSLVGGQGARGGYTF	TGTGCCAGCAGCTTAGTAGGGGGACAGGGGGCTCGAGGGGGCTACACCTTC
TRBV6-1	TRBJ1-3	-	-	CASSWDYSGNTIYF	TGTGCCAGCAGTTGGGATTACTCTGGAAACACCATATATTTT
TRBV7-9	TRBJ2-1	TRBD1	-	CASSLGTWDRGYNEQFF	TGTGCCAGCAGCTTAGGGACATGGGACAGGGGATACAATGAGCAGTTCTTC
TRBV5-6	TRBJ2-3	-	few	CASSLAEAGLKYF	TGTGCCAGCAGCTTGGCCGAAGCAGGGCTAAAGTATTTT
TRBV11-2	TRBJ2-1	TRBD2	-	CASSLARGLAVEQFF	TGTGCCAGCAGCTTAGCTAGGGGACTAGCGGTCGAGCAGTTCTTC
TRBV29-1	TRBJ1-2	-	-	CSVESGYGYTF	TGCAGCGTTGAGAGTGGATATGGCTACACCTTC
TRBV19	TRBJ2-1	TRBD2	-	CASSVLAGVVDEQFF	TGTGCCAGTAGTGTCCTAGCGGGAGTTGTCGATGAGCAGTTCTTC
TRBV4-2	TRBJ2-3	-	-	CASSQLVDLGATDTQYF	TGTGCCAGCAGCCAACTCGTGGATCTAGGGGCCACAGATACGCAGTATTTT
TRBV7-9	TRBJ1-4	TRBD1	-	CASSSTGTVYGKLFF	TGTGCCAGCAGCTCAACCGGGACAGTCTATGGAAAACTGTTTTTT
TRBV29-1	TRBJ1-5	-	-	CSVSGTNSNQPQHF	TGCAGCGTGTCCGGGACAAATAGTAATCAGCCCCAGCATTTT
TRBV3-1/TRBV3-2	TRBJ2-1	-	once	CASSQELRTVYEQFF	TGTGCCAGCAGCCAAGAGTTACGGACTGTCTATGAGCAGTTCTTC
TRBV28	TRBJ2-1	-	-	CASSSILSRNREQFF	TGTGCCAGCAGTTCAATCCTATCTAGGAATCGGGAGCAGTTCTTC
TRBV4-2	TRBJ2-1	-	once	CASSPGGREHYNEQFF	TGTGCCAGCAGCCCCGGGGGACGGGAGCACTACAATGAGCAGTTCTTC
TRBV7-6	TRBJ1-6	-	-	CASSFTQGEDSPLHF	TGTGCCAGCAGCTTTACACAGGGTGAGGATTCACCCCTCCACTTT
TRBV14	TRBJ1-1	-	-	CASSQDPGGASDQAFF	TGTGCCAGCAGCCAAGACCCTGGTGGGGCATCCGATCAAGCTTTCTTT